This T cell receptor beta chain came from a study of blood T cell repertoires in COVID-19. Overall study context: Both acute and convalescent COVID-19 samples were obtained from the United States, Italy and Spain. Sources were T cells, B-cell-depleted T cells, or PBMCs; the material itself was cDNA or gDNA.

V dropped 7 bases and J dropped 2; count of bases not matched to a gene: 5. Germline CDR1 and CDR2: SQVTM and ANQGSEA. This CDR3 contains 13 residues. Seattle researchers signed up patients amid active infection and tracked them longitudinally. Profiling relied on immunoSEQ multiplex PCR, and the TCRdb table lists in-frame clones only, not all of them. The repertoire consists of roughly 500,000 clones, with 89% occurring once and the leading ten covering over 0.7%. The chain employs TRBV29-1 and TRBJ1-2, with 9 bases lining up with TRBD1. This clonotype was obtained from a man between 18 and 35 years old with COVID-19, enrolled during active disease. Material for sequencing was peripheral blood. The CDR3 loop reads CSAGDRGNYGYTF. The CDR3 DNA sequence: TGCAGCGCTGGAGACAGGGGGAACTATGGCTACACCTTC.